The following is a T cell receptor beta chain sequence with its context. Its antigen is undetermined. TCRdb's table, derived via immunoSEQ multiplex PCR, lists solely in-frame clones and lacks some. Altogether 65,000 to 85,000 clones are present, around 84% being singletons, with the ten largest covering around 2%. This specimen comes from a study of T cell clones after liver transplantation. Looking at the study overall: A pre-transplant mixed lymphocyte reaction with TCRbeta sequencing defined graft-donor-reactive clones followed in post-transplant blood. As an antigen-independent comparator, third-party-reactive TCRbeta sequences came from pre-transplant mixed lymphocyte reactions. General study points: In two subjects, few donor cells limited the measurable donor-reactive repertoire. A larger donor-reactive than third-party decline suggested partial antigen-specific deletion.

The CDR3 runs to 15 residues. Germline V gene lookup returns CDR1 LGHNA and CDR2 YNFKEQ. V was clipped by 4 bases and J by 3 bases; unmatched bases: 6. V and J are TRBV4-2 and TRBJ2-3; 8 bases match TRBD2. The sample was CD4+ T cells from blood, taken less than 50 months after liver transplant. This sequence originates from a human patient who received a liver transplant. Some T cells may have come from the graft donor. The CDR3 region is CASSPGGEVTDTQYF. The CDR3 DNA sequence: TGTGCCAGCAGCCCCGGGGGGGAGGTAACAGATACGCAGTATTTT.